Sequencing of this T cell receptor beta chain was carried out in a study of beta chain features in type 1 diabetes. The study's findings and limits: In all four CD4+ subsets, TCRB CDR3 length was significantly, moderately reduced in type 1 diabetes. The cDNA sequencing approach could over-represent high-TCR-expressing cells.

The V end lost 2 bases, the J end lost 3 bases, and 17 bases lay between the germline ends. Germline CDR1 reads GTSNPN; CDR2 reads SVGIG (reference sequence). The CDR3 covers 16 residues. Expressed TCRB transcripts got sequenced, as all isolated RNA was reverse transcribed. The table came from immunoSEQ multiplex PCR; TCRdb's copy has only in-frame clones and leaves some out. The table has 350,000 to 400,000 clones, around 16% seen once. A remark on this clone: Its target is unknown.

The receptor comes from a woman aged 18-29 years in good health. What was sequenced was naive CD4+ T cells from blood. V usage is TRBV30 and J usage is TRBJ1-5; D not certain. CDR3 DNA sequence: TGTGCCTGGAGTTCCCTCGGGAGCGGCCTCAATCAGCCCCAGCATTTT. Residues: CAWSSLGSGLNQPQHF.